This T cell receptor (beta chain) was found in a study of T cell responses to AZD1222 COVID-19 vaccine. Study-wide results and limits: Baseline serology detected seropositivity in only six AZD1222 recipients. Nearly half of spike-specific TCRs reportedly target unmutated variant regions. Increased Spike-specific TCR breadth and depth were observed after two AZD1222 doses. White British donors predominated, females outnumbered males, and clonal diversity was possibly underestimated.

This clone occurred a few times. The antigen is not known. Because the CDR3's place on the DNA is in doubt, the DNA is left out and the CDR3 is given as listed by TCRdb. In germline, CDR1 is SGHNT, CDR2 YYREEE (reference sequence). The CDR3 sequence runs 16 residues, both termini included. Method: immunoSEQ multiplex PCR; TCRdb's copy keeps in-frame clones and lacks some. Of approximately 220,000 clones in the sample, approximately 94% were seen once. This TCR was sampled from an adult in good health. V usage is TRBV5-4 and J usage is TRBJ2-2; the DNA was not used to check the table's D call, TRBD1. The specimen was peripheral blood, collected on day 0 of MenACWY control vaccination. This CDR3 reads CASSFGPGQRPGELFF.